These T cell receptor beta chains were read from a single sample in a study of cytomegalovirus exposure and HLA in healthy donors. The method was immunoSEQ multiplex PCR; TCRdb's version includes in-frame clones alone and lacks a portion of them. The repertoire has about 160,000 clones, 55% to 70% of them found once; the top ten carry roughly 6.8%. Sequenced material: PBMCs. These receptors all come from an older woman in good health and CMV-seropositive. CDR3s leave out the opening cysteine and the closing phenylalanine or tryptophan. The order of the fields is V gene, J gene, CDR3 protein.

v_call: TRBV12-2; j_call: TRBJ1-2; cdr3_aa: ASRLEGVPKRPQGYGYT
v_call: TRBV11-2; j_call: TRBJ1-2; cdr3_aa: ASSWGGEGGYT
v_call: TRBV20-1; j_call: TRBJ2-3; cdr3_aa: SHPFGDTQY
v_call: TRBV27; j_call: TRBJ2-4; cdr3_aa: ASSPGQGAGKNIQY
v_call: TRBV4-3; j_call: TRBJ1-2; cdr3_aa: ASSQGYRGQNYGYT
v_call: TRBV7-9; j_call: TRBJ2-7; cdr3_aa: ASSLAGTGSWEQY
v_call: TRBV19; j_call: TRBJ1-3; cdr3_aa: ASIPAPGRGNTIY
v_call: TRBV27; j_call: TRBJ2-1; cdr3_aa: ASSTRFAGTTYNEQF
v_call: TRBV5-1; j_call: TRBJ2-7; cdr3_aa: ASSLVAGGNYEQY
v_call: TRBV7-9; j_call: TRBJ2-5; cdr3_aa: ASSLDGQGRKTQY
v_call: TRBV7-9; j_call: TRBJ2-1; cdr3_aa: ASSLTSGGRGEQF
v_call: TRBV28; j_call: TRBJ2-1; cdr3_aa: ASSSDRDPSYNEQF
v_call: TRBV19; j_call: TRBJ2-7; cdr3_aa: ASSIGGKGEQY
v_call: TRBV7-9; j_call: TRBJ2-7; cdr3_aa: SSSGSSYEQY
v_call: TRBV7-2; j_call: TRBJ1-5; cdr3_aa: ASSLLGQSLPNQPQH
v_call: TRBV19; j_call: TRBJ2-6; cdr3_aa: ASTSRDRIYSGANVLT
v_call: TRBV6-1; j_call: TRBJ1-5; cdr3_aa: ASSERKGAGTGWKYSNQPQH
v_call: TRBV7-2; j_call: TRBJ2-5; cdr3_aa: ASSSRPTSGVETQY
v_call: TRBV7-9; j_call: TRBJ2-7; cdr3_aa: ASSLATGEVNSYEQY
v_call: TRBV28; j_call: TRBJ2-7; cdr3_aa: ASSHGYFSSYEQY
v_call: TRBV10-3; j_call: TRBJ1-2; cdr3_aa: AISDPTGAHYGYT
v_call: TRBV6-5; j_call: TRBJ2-7; cdr3_aa: ASSSSHGLSSYEQY
v_call: TRBV25-1; j_call: TRBJ1-2; cdr3_aa: ASSDGTTIYGYT
v_call: TRBV5-6; j_call: TRBJ2-2; cdr3_aa: ASSLYRGSHTGELF
v_call: TRBV6-1; j_call: TRBJ2-5; cdr3_aa: ASSERDNRVQETQY
v_call: TRBV7-3; j_call: TRBJ2-1; cdr3_aa: ASSADNYNEQF
v_call: TRBV7-9; j_call: TRBJ1-1; cdr3_aa: ASSLGGGGTNTEAF
v_call: TRBV5-1; j_call: TRBJ1-2; cdr3_aa: ASSSDRGQDYT
v_call: TRBV11-3; j_call: TRBJ1-1; cdr3_aa: ASSSRHNSEAF
v_call: TRBV6-5; j_call: TRBJ2-5; cdr3_aa: ASSSGATRETQY
v_call: TRBV28; j_call: TRBJ2-2; cdr3_aa: ASSLSLTGVSTGELF
v_call: TRBV28; j_call: TRBJ2-7; cdr3_aa: ASRMTGVYEQY
v_call: TRBV7-9; j_call: TRBJ1-2; cdr3_aa: ASSLAVTGYGYT